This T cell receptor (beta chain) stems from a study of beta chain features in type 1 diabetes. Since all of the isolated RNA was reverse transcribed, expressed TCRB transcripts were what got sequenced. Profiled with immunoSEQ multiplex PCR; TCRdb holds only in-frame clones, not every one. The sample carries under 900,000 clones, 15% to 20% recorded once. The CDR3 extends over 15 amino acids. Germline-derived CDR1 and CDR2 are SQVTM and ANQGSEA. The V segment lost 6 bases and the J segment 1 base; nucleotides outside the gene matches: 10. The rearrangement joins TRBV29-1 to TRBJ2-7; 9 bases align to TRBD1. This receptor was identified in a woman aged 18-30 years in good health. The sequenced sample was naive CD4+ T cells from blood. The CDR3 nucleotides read TGCAGCGTATGGAAGGGGACAGGGCGATCCTACGAGCAGTACTTC. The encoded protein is CSVWKGTGRSYEQYF.